A selection of T cell receptor beta chains follows, all from one sample in a study of T cell responses to AZD1222 COVID-19 vaccine. The data were produced by immunoSEQ multiplex PCR, yet TCRdb's version contains in-frame clones alone and is incomplete. The repertoire holds more than 95,000 clones, 85% to 90% seen once, with approximately 10% in the top ten. This specimen was peripheral blood, taken on day 0 of AZD1222 vaccination. These receptors were collected from an adult in good health. Each CDR3 is given without its conserved first and last residue. Clone size is given for some rows only: seen once, a few or many times, or a class if the clone is expanded.

size,J,V,CDR3
NA,TRBJ1-5,TRBV19,AGASRGGAQPQH
NA,TRBJ2-1,TRBV7-9,ASRPGLAGGSSYNEQF
NA,TRBJ1-5,TRBV27,ASSPRLGTGNQPQH
NA,TRBJ2-7,TRBV6-2/TRBV6-3,ASSYMAVYEQY
few,TRBJ2-7,TRBV6-5,ASRTRNEQY
few,TRBJ1-5,TRBV5-8,ASITTGNQPQH
NA,TRBJ2-6,TRBV29-1,SVELGSGANVLT
NA,TRBJ2-2,TRBV2,ASRSQRSILNTGELF
NA,TRBJ1-4,TRBV29-1,SAGTKEKLF
once,TRBJ1-1,TRBV4-2,ASSPPGTTTEAF
NA,TRBJ1-4,TRBV19,ASSVPGTGVPNEKLF
NA,TRBJ1-5,TRBV19,ASSIARSPGPVGQPQH
NA,TRBJ2-2,TRBV5-1,ASSLPQGTGELF
NA,TRBJ1-3,TRBV4-2,ASSRESRSGNTIY
NA,TRBJ2-7,TRBV7-2,ASSLARAGSSYEQY
NA,TRBJ1-3,TRBV4-1,ASSQDWHTIY
few,TRBJ1-3,TRBV5-1,ASSEQGSGNTIY
NA,TRBJ2-5,TRBV5-8,ASSLEVVLEGTQY
few,TRBJ1-2,TRBV7-3,ASSATVGYGYT
NA,TRBJ2-7,TRBV5-1,ASSLGTGALMDHEQY
NA,TRBJ1-2,TRBV19,ASKTAHGYT
NA,TRBJ1-2,TRBV30,AWSVLGYGYT
once,TRBJ2-1,TRBV5-6,ASSFGGPYNEQF
NA,TRBJ1-4,TRBV28,ASSLGGATNEKLF
NA,TRBJ2-7,TRBV3-1/TRBV3-2,ASSLTASGNEQY
NA,TRBJ2-3,TRBV7-8,ASSLAARLAGVDTQY
few,TRBJ2-3,TRBV6-5,ASEGRIAPYTQY
few,TRBJ2-5,TRBV20-1,SASSETQY
NA,TRBJ1-6,TRBV28,ASSLHPSHNSPLH
NA,TRBJ2-2,TRBV4-3,ASSQLAGGAGELF
NA,TRBJ2-1,TRBV5-5,ASSLAALGYNEQF
few,TRBJ1-1,TRBV12-5,ASGHGRRDTEAF
medium-sized,TRBJ2-1,TRBV7-8,ASSLVWVVSNEQF
few,TRBJ2-7,TRBV7-2,ASSLRDGLREQY
NA,TRBJ1-6,TRBV11-2,ASSLTGWNSPLH
once,TRBJ2-7,TRBV30,AWTHPTVSSYEQY
NA,TRBJ1-2,TRBV10-3,AISATGGEYGYT
NA,TRBJ1-4,TRBV28,ASSRGANEKLF
NA,TRBJ1-1,TRBV9,ASSVAGGNTEAF
NA,TRBJ2-5,TRBV5-1,ASSIGLAGEEY
few,TRBJ2-7,TRBV6-1,ASSEGTAFAYEQY
NA,TRBJ1-1,TRBV6-2/TRBV6-3,ASSYSRQGFTEAF
NA,TRBJ2-7,TRBV7-2,ASSLEITYEQY
once,TRBJ2-1,TRBV7-3,ASSPSTGTGGRNEQF
NA,TRBJ1-6,TRBV9,ASSFDPLNPTPLH
NA,TRBJ2-1,TRBV5-1,ASSSLTSGGNNEQF
few,TRBJ2-1,TRBV28,ATGGAGTGYNEQF
NA,TRBJ1-2,TRBV19,ASSISRTGLNGYT
few,TRBJ1-4,TRBV29-1,SVKGQPNEKLF
NA,TRBJ1-2,TRBV6-2/TRBV6-3,ASSYNGQSNYGYT
NA,TRBJ1-5,TRBV10-1,ASSYRGWGNQPQH
NA,TRBJ1-4,TRBV27,ASSSSAAEKLF
once,TRBJ1-2,TRBV5-6,ASSPTSDYGYT
NA,TRBJ2-6,TRBV9,ASSPPSGANVLT
NA,TRBJ2-1,TRBV7-9,ASSPGTGVANEQF